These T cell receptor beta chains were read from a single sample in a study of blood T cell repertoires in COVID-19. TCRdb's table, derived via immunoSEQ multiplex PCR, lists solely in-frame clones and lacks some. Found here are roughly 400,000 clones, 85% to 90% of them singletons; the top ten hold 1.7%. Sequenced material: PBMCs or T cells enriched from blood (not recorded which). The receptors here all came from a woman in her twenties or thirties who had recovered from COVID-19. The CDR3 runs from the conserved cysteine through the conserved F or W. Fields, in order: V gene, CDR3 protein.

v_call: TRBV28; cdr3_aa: CASSLSQDRVGNQPQHF
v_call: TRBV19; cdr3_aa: CASSGGTGRRETQYF
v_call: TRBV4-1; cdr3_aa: CASSQDGGANHNTGELFF
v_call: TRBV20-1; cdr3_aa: CSATTGGEQYF
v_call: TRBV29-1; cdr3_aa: CSVGTITGQGQFF
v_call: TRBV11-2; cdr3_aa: CASSLTVAGLAGVNEQYF
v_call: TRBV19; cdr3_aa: CASREQGTNSPLHF
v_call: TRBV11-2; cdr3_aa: CASSPGQGNYEQYF
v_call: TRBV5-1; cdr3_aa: CASSLILDSGEQYF
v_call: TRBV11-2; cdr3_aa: CASSLGLAGVYEQYF
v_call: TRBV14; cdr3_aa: CASSQDLNYGSEKLFF
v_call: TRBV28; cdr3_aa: CASSFQDTEAFF
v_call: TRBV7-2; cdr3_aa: CASSPSVPTYEQYF
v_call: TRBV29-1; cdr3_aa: CSFSDRDEAFF
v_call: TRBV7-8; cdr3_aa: CASSLELGSPLHF
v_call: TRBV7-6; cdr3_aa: CASSPLPGQTRNGYTF
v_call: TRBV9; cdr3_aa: CASSAAGTGDYEQYF
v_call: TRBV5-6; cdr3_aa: CASSLAPRQGAQYF
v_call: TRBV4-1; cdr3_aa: CASSLSGSPDTQYF
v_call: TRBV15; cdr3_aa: CATSRDGGLATDTQYF
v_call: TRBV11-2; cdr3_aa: CASSLRASGQETQYF
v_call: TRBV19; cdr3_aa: CASSIGSGFDGYTF
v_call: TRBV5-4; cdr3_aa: CASSLRAGTPNTGELFF
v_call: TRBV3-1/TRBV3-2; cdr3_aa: CASSLRLQETQYF
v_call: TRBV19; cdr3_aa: CASSIDSPRGDTQYF
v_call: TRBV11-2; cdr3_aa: CASSRPGTGIHEQYF
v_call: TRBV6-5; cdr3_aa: CASSYSNRGGSPLHF
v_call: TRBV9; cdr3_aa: CASSAGQGDTEAFF
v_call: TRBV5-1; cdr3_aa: CASSLAGQGNYGYTF
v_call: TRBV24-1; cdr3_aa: CATSDLRHRGPVYEQYF
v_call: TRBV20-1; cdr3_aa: CSASSGPEQFF
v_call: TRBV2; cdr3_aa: CASRTDGISSYNSPLHF
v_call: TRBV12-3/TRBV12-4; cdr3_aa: CASSGDTIYF
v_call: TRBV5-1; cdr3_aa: CASMETVSGNTIYF
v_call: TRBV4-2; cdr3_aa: CASRALAGTYEQYF